This is a list of T cell receptor beta chains from one sample in a study of T cells in Graves' hyperthyroidism and ophthalmopathy. TCRdb reprocessed the multiplex PCR reads with MiXCR, giving one entry per CDR3 protein. The sample has around 340,000 distinct CDR3 sequences; roughly 15% are singletons. The sequenced material came from blood. The receptors come from a woman in her thirties with Graves' hyperthyroidism that later progressed to Graves' ophthalmopathy. CDR3s include the opening cysteine and the closing phenylalanine or tryptophan.

TRBJ1-1 TRBV29-1 CSVDSGPTEAFF
TRBJ1-2 TRBV7-2 CASSLGYISDYGYTF
TRBJ2-7 TRBV27 CASGKGQGYFYEQYF
TRBJ2-3 TRBV5-1 CASSDTTGVDTQYF
TRBJ2-2 TRBV6-2/TRBV6-3 CASRTSGYTGELFF
TRBJ2-7 TRBV28 CASSPTDSSSYEQYF
TRBJ1-2 TRBV2 CATALAQAFSYTF
TRBJ1-5 TRBV28 CASSSTAGGNQPQHF
TRBJ1-1 TRBV18 CASSKDRAAEAFF
TRBJ2-1 TRBV11-1 CASSSTPFGRANEQFF
TRBJ2-5 TRBV10-2 CASRIAGKETQYF
TRBJ2-7 TRBV28 CASSLAGDYEQYF
TRBJ2-7 TRBV11-3 CASSTRQGSYEQYF
TRBJ2-1 TRBV11-2 CASSHTGGRYNEQFF
TRBJ2-7 TRBV11-2 CASSLPEAYEQYF
TRBJ2-2 TRBV20-1 CSARGTGQGTNTGELFF
TRBJ2-3 TRBV11-2 CASSRTLTSGTDTQYF
TRBJ1-5 TRBV20-1 CSARQHNQPQHF
TRBJ2-1 TRBV28 CASSKGLADSRLYNEQFF
TRBJ2-7 TRBV19 CASSIVPGQAGEQYF
TRBJ2-7 TRBV11-2 CASSLRVTDYEQYF
TRBJ2-2 TRBV19 CASSIDEGIGELFF
TRBJ2-7 TRBV27 CASSKAVASEQYF
TRBJ1-3 TRBV11-2 CASIADSGKAGNTIYF
TRBJ2-7 TRBV19 CASSGAGGLDEQYF
TRBJ2-2 TRBV12-3/TRBV12-4 CASSSPGTGSVTGGLFF
TRBJ1-2 TRBV5-1 CASSLGGRGGYTF
TRBJ2-5 TRBV29-1 CSVEDSGTTQYF
TRBJ2-7 TRBV7-6 CASSLASGVTYEQYF
TRBJ2-7 TRBV27 CASSLRGAPSYEQYF
TRBJ2-7 TRBV24-1 CATSDSGTRGLYEQYF
TRBJ2-2 TRBV11-2 CASSSISSTGELCF
TRBJ1-1 TRBV20-1 CTTQGGDTEAFF
TRBJ2-7 TRBV10-2 CASSELARARYYEQYF
TRBJ1-5 TRBV12-3/TRBV12-4 CASSLAGSYNQPQHF
TRBJ2-1 TRBV6-1 CASTPYGSLNNEQFF
TRBJ2-1 TRBV7-6 CASSPGPRTSGGSYNEQFF
TRBJ1-2 TRBV20-1 CSARNRAGGYTF
TRBJ2-1 TRBV28 CASSPRGQGVIEQFF
TRBJ1-2 TRBV27 CASSLIGQGDYGYTF
TRBJ2-7 TRBV11-2 CASSLDIPLPLTYEQYF